This T cell receptor beta chain was captured in a study of blood T cell repertoires in COVID-19. Study overall: Spain, Italy and the United States supplied samples that represented acute and convalescent COVID-19. Sources were T cells, B-cell-depleted T cells, or PBMCs; the material itself was cDNA or gDNA.

Germline CDR1 reads ENHRY; CDR2 reads SYGVKD. CDR3 length: 17 residues. J gave up 6 bases and V 2 bases, and 11 bases lay outside the gene matches. Original handling: Nucleated cell number was recorded as an estimate derived from reference gene primer amplification. TCRdb keeps only in-frame clones here, not all; method: immunoSEQ multiplex PCR. V and J calls and clone size are those listed in that table; D and trimming were worked out from the DNA. The sample yields tens of thousands of clones, around 88% seen once. This clonotype was obtained from a woman aged 80 or over with active or convalescent COVID-19. Sequencing input: peripheral blood. V gene TRBV10-3 combines with J gene TRBJ2-3; TRBD2 agrees at 10 bases. This chain's CDR3 is CAISERRTSGSGDTQYF. For the CDR3, the DNA is TGTGCCATCAGTGAGCGTAGGACTAGCGGCTCAGGGGATACGCAGTATTTT.